This T cell receptor beta chain was found in a study of T cell responses to AZD1222 COVID-19 vaccine. Germline loops: CDR1 LGHNA, CDR2 YSLEER. The CDR3 spans 16 residues. After removal of 4 bases from V and 1 base from J, the junction contained 2 bases not matched to a gene. Profiling relied on immunoSEQ multiplex PCR, and the TCRdb table lists in-frame clones only, not all of them. The sample shows some 150,000 clones, about 87% of them seen only once. The sequenced sample was peripheral blood, obtained on day 0 of AZD1222 vaccination. This sequence joins TRBV4-3 and TRBJ2-1; 12 bases are shared with TRBD2. This sequence originates from an adult in good health. The CDR3 spells CASSLLAGGSYNEQFF. In DNA, the CDR3 is TGCGCCAGCAGCCTTCTAGCGGGGGGGTCCTACAATGAGCAGTTCTTC.